The rows below give T cell receptor beta chains drawn from one sample of a study of response to subunit inactivated influenza vaccine. TCRdb processed the RT-PCR reads anew with MiXCR; each CDR3 protein has one entry. The table lists about 620,000 distinct CDR3 sequences, roughly 12% of them singletons. These same data were also listed under a study on T cells expressing NK-cell markers.

The starting material was PBMCs from blood, obtained on the day of vaccination. The receptors derive from a man in his fifties who received an inactivated influenza vaccine. CDR3s leave out the opening cysteine and the closing phenylalanine or tryptophan. The D gene is left open where the match is weak.

j_gene: TRBJ2-2; d_gene: TRBD1; v_gene: TRBV20-1; CDR3aa: SALLGQGTTGELF
j_gene: TRBJ2-2; d_gene: .; v_gene: TRBV6-5; CDR3aa: ASSYRRGAAGELF
j_gene: TRBJ2-7; d_gene: .; v_gene: TRBV25-1; CDR3aa: ASSEPIAREQY
j_gene: TRBJ2-7; d_gene: TRBD2; v_gene: TRBV20-1; CDR3aa: SARPSGSSYEQY
j_gene: TRBJ2-5; d_gene: TRBD1; v_gene: TRBV5-1; CDR3aa: ASSLTMGTGARETQY
j_gene: TRBJ2-7; d_gene: .; v_gene: TRBV5-1; CDR3aa: ASSLGGGPTSEQY
j_gene: TRBJ1-6; d_gene: .; v_gene: TRBV12-3/TRBV12-4; CDR3aa: ASSLVAGYYSPLH
j_gene: TRBJ2-7; d_gene: .; v_gene: TRBV11-3; CDR3aa: ASSSGQTYEQC
j_gene: TRBJ2-5; d_gene: .; v_gene: TRBV6-2/TRBV6-3; CDR3aa: ASTQWTGRETQY
j_gene: TRBJ2-7; d_gene: .; v_gene: TRBV18; CDR3aa: ASSPTSTMNYEQY
j_gene: TRBJ1-4; d_gene: .; v_gene: TRBV2; CDR3aa: ASSEATEKLF
j_gene: TRBJ2-1; d_gene: TRBD2; v_gene: TRBV20-1; CDR3aa: SSKGSGIFEQF
j_gene: TRBJ2-7; d_gene: TRBD1; v_gene: TRBV11-2; CDR3aa: ASSSNRGRIIEQY
j_gene: TRBJ1-2; d_gene: .; v_gene: TRBV28; CDR3aa: ASTLVIALDGYT
j_gene: TRBJ1-6; d_gene: .; v_gene: TRBV20-1; CDR3aa: SARDAGAGNYNSPLH
j_gene: TRBJ2-3; d_gene: .; v_gene: TRBV24-1; CDR3aa: ATSVSSTDTQY
j_gene: TRBJ2-1; d_gene: TRBD2; v_gene: TRBV5-1; CDR3aa: ASSLELAGYNEQF
j_gene: TRBJ2-7; d_gene: .; v_gene: TRBV12-3/TRBV12-4; CDR3aa: ASAGYSYEQY
j_gene: TRBJ2-3; d_gene: .; v_gene: TRBV20-1; CDR3aa: SATGWGSSTDTQY
j_gene: TRBJ2-7; d_gene: TRBD1; v_gene: TRBV5-1; CDR3aa: ASGRGGQGYEQY
j_gene: TRBJ2-7; d_gene: .; v_gene: TRBV5-1; CDR3aa: ASSLRSVGSYEQY
j_gene: TRBJ2-1; d_gene: TRBD2; v_gene: TRBV7-8; CDR3aa: ASRRSGGYNEQF
j_gene: TRBJ2-3; d_gene: TRBD2; v_gene: TRBV11-1; CDR3aa: ASSLDTSGSLSTDTQY
j_gene: TRBJ2-3; d_gene: .; v_gene: TRBV7-2; CDR3aa: ASSAGASDTQY
j_gene: TRBJ2-2; d_gene: TRBD2; v_gene: TRBV6-2/TRBV6-3; CDR3aa: ASRRPPGLAGGELF
j_gene: TRBJ2-5; d_gene: .; v_gene: TRBV5-6; CDR3aa: ASSLRRETQY
j_gene: TRBJ1-4; d_gene: .; v_gene: TRBV5-1; CDR3aa: ASSDDEKLF
j_gene: TRBJ1-6; d_gene: .; v_gene: TRBV12-3/TRBV12-4; CDR3aa: ASSLAGRTLH
j_gene: TRBJ1-1; d_gene: TRBD1; v_gene: TRBV12-3/TRBV12-4; CDR3aa: ASRKGQGRGWTEAF
j_gene: TRBJ1-5; d_gene: TRBD1; v_gene: TRBV2; CDR3aa: ASTIDRGQAQPQH
j_gene: TRBJ1-5; d_gene: .; v_gene: TRBV12-3/TRBV12-4; CDR3aa: ASSLAWGSNQPQH
j_gene: TRBJ2-5; d_gene: TRBD1; v_gene: TRBV14; CDR3aa: ASSPKPTTTGRETQY
j_gene: TRBJ1-2; d_gene: .; v_gene: TRBV4-3; CDR3aa: ASSPTDSPYGYT
j_gene: TRBJ1-5; d_gene: .; v_gene: TRBV18; CDR3aa: ASSPRGGSNQPQH
j_gene: TRBJ2-5; d_gene: TRBD1; v_gene: TRBV18; CDR3aa: ASSPRGRKQETQY
j_gene: TRBJ2-5; d_gene: .; v_gene: TRBV5-6; CDR3aa: ASSLTGRTEETQY
j_gene: TRBJ2-3; d_gene: TRBD1; v_gene: TRBV6-2/TRBV6-3; CDR3aa: ASRDPTGAGEDTQY
j_gene: TRBJ1-2; d_gene: .; v_gene: TRBV5-6; CDR3aa: ASSLVVRANYGYT
j_gene: TRBJ2-5; d_gene: .; v_gene: TRBV20-1; CDR3aa: SARFYTQETQY
j_gene: TRBJ1-1; d_gene: .; v_gene: TRBV7-2; CDR3aa: ASSPRRGVGTEAF
j_gene: TRBJ2-1; d_gene: .; v_gene: TRBV11-2; CDR3aa: ASMMRLGGEMGSYNEQF
j_gene: TRBJ1-1; d_gene: .; v_gene: TRBV3-1; CDR3aa: ASKFGNTEAF
j_gene: TRBJ2-1; d_gene: TRBD2; v_gene: TRBV5-1; CDR3aa: ASSLPGGKNEQF
j_gene: TRBJ2-7; d_gene: .; v_gene: TRBV11-1; CDR3aa: ASSLVENQLGNSYEQY
j_gene: TRBJ1-4; d_gene: .; v_gene: TRBV3-1; CDR3aa: ASSPSGPSNEKLF
j_gene: TRBJ2-7; d_gene: .; v_gene: TRBV28; CDR3aa: ASRQTATYEQY
j_gene: TRBJ1-6; d_gene: TRBD1; v_gene: TRBV4-1; CDR3aa: ASSGRTGRSSPLH
j_gene: TRBJ2-7; d_gene: .; v_gene: TRBV12-3/TRBV12-4; CDR3aa: ASSPGPRIYEQY
j_gene: TRBJ2-5; d_gene: TRBD1; v_gene: TRBV29-1; CDR3aa: SGRTGSGLTGETQY
j_gene: TRBJ2-3; d_gene: .; v_gene: TRBV4-3; CDR3aa: ASSQGAVTPDTQY
j_gene: TRBJ2-3; d_gene: TRBD1; v_gene: TRBV3-1; CDR3aa: ASTHSGTALTDTQY
j_gene: TRBJ2-4; d_gene: .; v_gene: TRBV19; CDR3aa: ASSPTRQLLAKNIQY
j_gene: TRBJ2-1; d_gene: TRBD2; v_gene: TRBV6-2/TRBV6-3; CDR3aa: ASSYYVTSGSRTPSSYNEQF
j_gene: TRBJ2-2; d_gene: TRBD1; v_gene: TRBV15; CDR3aa: ASTDRVGTGELF
j_gene: TRBJ1-1; d_gene: .; v_gene: TRBV5-1; CDR3aa: ASSTQQGPEAF
j_gene: TRBJ2-1; d_gene: .; v_gene: TRBV5-1; CDR3aa: ASNPPGRGNEQF
j_gene: TRBJ1-2; d_gene: .; v_gene: TRBV7-6; CDR3aa: ASSLGRDGYT
j_gene: TRBJ2-2; d_gene: .; v_gene: TRBV20-1; CDR3aa: SARTTAVRNTGELF